This paragraph covers one T cell receptor beta chain sequence. These data belong to a study of blood T cell repertoires in COVID-19. Original processing methods: Reference gene primers were amplified, and this amplification served to estimate nucleated cell counts. Profiling relied on immunoSEQ multiplex PCR, and the TCRdb table lists in-frame clones only, not all of them. D and trimming were read from the DNA, whereas the V and J calls and clone size are those reported in that table. The sample lists about 220,000 clones, about 87% occurring once. Participants were aged roughly 18 to 89 years from about 25 US areas. This receptor was obtained from a woman aged 25-40 years who had recovered from COVID-19. The sequenced material came from PBMCs or T cells enriched from blood (not recorded which).

The CDR3 protein is CASNRAGIYNEQFF. DNA of the CDR3: TGTGCCAGTAATAGGGCAGGGATCTACAATGAGCAGTTCTTC. The genes are TRBV19 and TRBJ2-1, with D possibly being TRBD1 (5 bases). This CDR3 comprises 14 residues. V was clipped by 7 bases and J by 3 bases, with 13 bases between them. CDR1 is LNHDA, CDR2 SQIVND, per germline (reference sequence).